The entry below describes one TCR beta chain. Its antigen remains undetermined. No per-base quality is available; no much larger clone lies one base away. The library was generated by PCR. This sample was sequenced with an Illumina HiSeq 2500. TCR library preparation used molecular barcoding, with unique molecular identifiers applied to normalize quantification of the TCRbeta repertoire. The public reads were reprocessed in TCRdb via fastp at Q25 and MiXCR, keeping in-frame beta chains. Under each unique CDR3 protein, matching rows form one entry showing the most common genes and DNA. A total of about 540,000 distinct CDR3 sequences appear in this sample, approximately 20% of them only once. The ten largest make up approximately 3% of the sample. These data belong to a study of T-cell reconstitution after alpha-beta-depleted transplantation in children (dated by TCRdb to the mid-2010s). As for the study more broadly: Using TCR repertoire profiling, the study followed T-cell immune reconstitution in a quantitative way in children after TCRalphabeta/CD19-depleted allogeneic hematopoietic cell transplantation.

Looking up the germline V gene yields CDR1 SGHAT and CDR2 FQNNGV. Taken from cysteine to phenylalanine, the CDR3 has 14 residues. Only the CDR3 DNA is retained, 42 bases long and in frame from the first base. Trimming leaves V shorter by 8 bases and J shorter by 7 bases, with the junction holding 9 bases beyond the gene matches. The sample was PBMCs from the stem cell graft donor, taken from the stem cell graft. Recombination joined TRBV11-2 with TRBJ1-1; 11 bases in the middle match TRBD1. The receptor was isolated from a human donor who donated a stem cell graft to a child with acute lymphoblastic leukemia. The nucleotides are TGTGCCAGCTGCCAGGGACAGGGGGATTTTGAAGCTTTCTTT. Its translation is CASCQGQGDFEAFF.